These 20 T cell receptor beta chains originate from one sample sequenced in a study of T cell repertoires in ileal Crohn's disease. Noted time point: neoterminal ileum biopsy at postoperative endoscopy, about 6 months after surgery. Here immunoSEQ multiplex PCR was the method, and the copy in TCRdb shows in-frame clones only, minus some. Altogether roughly 62,000 clones are present, roughly 91% being singletons, with the ten largest covering approximately 2%. The source material was ileal tissue. The source is an adult with Crohn's disease.

The chain is built from TRBV4-3 and TRBJ2-7, with 10 bases identical to TRBD2. The junction had 2 bases not matched to a gene; V was cut back by 2 bases and J by 1 base. Germline V gene sequence: CDR1 LGHNA, CDR2 YSLEER. The CDR3 contains 15 residues. The DNA of the CDR3 is TGCGCCAGCAGCCAAAAGCGGGAGGGGTCCTACGAGCAGTACTTC. This sequence encodes CASSQKREGSYEQYF.

The chain uses TRBV18 and TRBJ2-2, with TRBD1 matching over 8 bases. Germline V gene data show CDR1 as KGHSH and CDR2 as LQKENI. V lost 7 bases to trimming and J lost 5 bases; unmatched junction nucleotides: 6. This CDR3 contains 14 residues. The CDR3 loop is CASFVQGATGELFF. For the CDR3, the DNA is TGTGCCAGCTTCGTTCAGGGGGCAACCGGGGAGCTGTTTTTT.

CDR3 sequence reads: CASSNSGLSTDTQYF. In nucleotides, the CDR3 is TGTGCCAGCAGCAATAGCGGGTTGAGCACAGATACGCAGTATTTT. The rearrangement joins TRBV9 to TRBJ2-3; 7 nucleotides agree with TRBD2. Germline V gene lookup returns CDR1 SGDLS and CDR2 YYNGEE. J was trimmed by 0 bases and V by 4 bases; bases with no gene match: 5. The CDR3 has 15 amino acids.

The chain uses TRBV28 and TRBJ2-1; perhaps TRBD2 as D (6 bases). The germline V and J ends were trimmed by 3 bases and 6 bases, with 6 bases remaining between them. This CDR3 has 12 residues. Germline values: CDR1 MDHEN, CDR2 SYDVKM. The CDR3 nucleotides read TGTGCCAGCAGTTTGACTAGCAATGAGCAGTTCTTC. It encodes CASSLTSNEQFF.

This clone has only a few counts. The J gene is TRBJ2-1, the V gene TRBV7-2; tentative D call: TRBD2 (5 bases). The CDR3 extends over 17 amino acids. Trimming left V 2 bases short and J 4 bases short, with 18 bases between. The germline CDR1 and CDR2 sequences are SGHTA and FQGNSA. CDR3 region: CASSLKAASVGYNEQFF. The CDR3 bases are TGTGCCAGCAGCTTAAAAGCGGCATCCGTTGGTTACAATGAGCAGTTCTTC.

The V gene is TRBV7-9, the J gene TRBJ1-5, with D perhaps matching TRBD1 (6 bases). The CDR3 is 16 residues long. V dropped 2 bases and J dropped 5 bases, with 16 bases sitting between them. Germline V gives CDR1 SEHNR, CDR2 FQNEAQ (reference sequence). CDR3 in amino acids: CASSLSRGPVHQPQHF. CDR3 nucleotide sequence: TGTGCCAGCAGCTTAAGCAGGGGCCCGGTACATCAGCCCCAGCATTTT.

The rearrangement links TRBV11-3 to TRBJ1-1; 8 bases agree with TRBD1. With V trimmed by 9 bases and J by 12 bases, 15 bases remained unmatched. The CDR3 contains 13 residues. Germline V CDR1 and CDR2: SGHNT, YENEEA. CDR3 amino acids: CASSSEDRAITFF. The CDR3 DNA follows: TGTGCCAGTTCTTCCGAGGACAGGGCCATAACTTTCTTT.

The CDR3 region has the DNA TGCGCCAGCAGTAGCCCCCGGAATAATTCACCCCTCCACTTT. This codes for CASSSPRNNSPLHF. The chain links TRBV5-1 to TRBJ1-6; D unresolved. The CDR3 contains 14 residues. Germline V gives CDR1 SGHRS, CDR2 YFSETQ. V gave up 5 bases and J gave up 5 bases, with 11 bases separating them.

Turning to this clone: Relative to the germline gene, one junction end is altered; a read error may explain this. Different DNA sequences within this sample yield the same CDR3. CDR3 amino acids: CASSTVNSGANVLTF. CDR3 nucleotides: TGTGCCAGCAGCACAGTGAACTCTGGAGCCAACGTCCTGACTTTC. This chain uses TRBV6-5 with TRBJ2-6; no clear D. Germline V gene sequence: CDR1 MNHEY, CDR2 SVGAGI. The CDR3 has 15 residues.

The chain recombines TRBV2 with TRBJ1-4, with D uncertain. The V gene's germline CDR1 is SNHLY and CDR2 FYNNEI. V gave up 1 base and J gave up 8 bases, with 14 bases separating them. This CDR3 contains 15 residues. CDR3 DNA: TGTGCCAGCAGTGAAGTCCGAGGGAATGGGGAAAAACTGTTTTTT. Translating gives CASSEVRGNGEKLFF.

The chain links TRBV7-6 to TRBJ2-2, with D possibly being TRBD2 (5 bases). V lost 4 bases and J lost 5, with 8 bases in between. The CDR3 contains 13 residues. Germline assignment: CDR1 SGHVS and CDR2 FNYEAQ. CDR3 DNA sequence: TGTGCCAGCAGCTGGACTTTGACCGGGGAGCTGTTTTTT. As protein: CASSWTLTGELFF.

The chain employs TRBV5-6 and TRBJ1-5; 7 nucleotides line up with TRBD1. The CDR3 has 12 residues. Germline CDR1 is SGHDT and CDR2 is YYEEEE. V gave up 4 bases and J gave up 5 bases; unmatched junction bases: 0. The CDR3 loop is CASSQGDQPQHF. The CDR3 bases are TGTGCCAGCAGCCAGGGGGATCAGCCCCAGCATTTT.

The chain couples TRBV28 to TRBJ2-7; 7 bases map to TRBD1. Looked up from germline, CDR1 is MDHEN and CDR2 is SYDVKM. CDR3 length: 15 amino acids. The V and J ends lost 1 base and 0 bases, in that order; junction bases with no gene match: 3. In nucleotides, the CDR3 is TGTGCCAGCAGTTTATCCCACAGGGGCTCCTACGAGCAGTACGTC. Protein sequence: CASSLSHRGSYEQYV.

This chain joins TRBV5-6 and TRBJ1-5, with 8 nucleotides matching TRBD1. The germline V gene encodes CDR1 SGHDT and CDR2 YYEEEE. CDR3 length: 15 amino acids. With V trimmed by 2 bases and J by 11 bases, 12 bases remained unmatched. The CDR3: CASSFLGQVSVSQHF. The CDR3 region has the DNA TGTGCCAGCAGCTTTTTGGGACAGGTATCCGTATCCCAGCATTTT.

CDR3 in DNA: TGTGCCAGCACCGCAGCCACAGGGGTCCACAAAAACATTCAGTACTTC. Translated: CASTAATGVHKNIQYF. The chain recombines TRBV27 with TRBJ2-4; 7 bases are a match to TRBD1. Germline CDR1 reads MNHEY; CDR2 reads SMNVEV (reference sequence). CDR3 length: 16 amino acids. V was clipped by 7 bases and J by 3 bases; unmatched bases: 12.

This clone has only one observation. V is TRBV5-4 and J is TRBJ2-5; TRBD2 matches 10 bases. The trim removed 4 bases at V and 4 bases at J, leaving 4 bases unmatched. The CDR3 totals 14 residues. Germline lookup yields CDR1 SGHNT and CDR2 YYREEE (reference sequence). This CDR3 is CASSEPSGRETQYF. The CDR3, as DNA: TGTGCCAGCAGCGAACCTAGCGGGAGAGAGACCCAGTACTTC.

The chain employs TRBV28 and TRBJ1-2; D is ambiguous. CDR3 length: 12 residues. Germline V CDR1 and CDR2: MDHEN, SYDVKM. V lost 9 bases and J 0 bases, leaving 8 bases between the germline ends. The CDR3 reads CASKTANYGYTF. The CDR3, as DNA: TGTGCCAGTAAAACTGCTAACTATGGCTACACCTTC.

Remarks on this clone: One end of the junction is discordant with germline, which a read error may explain. The rearrangement uses TRBV4-1 and TRBJ1-1, with a weak D call TRBD1 (5 bases). From germline, CDR1 is MGHRA and CDR2 YSYEKL. CDR3 size: 15 residues. The CDR3 region has the DNA TGCGCCAGCCGCCACAGGAATCACGATGACACTGAAGCTTTCTTT. It codes for CASRHRNHDDTEAFF.

This clone was observed a handful of times. The V call is TRBV11-2, the J call TRBJ2-1; possible D gene TRBD2, 6 bases. The CDR3 covers 13 residues. CDR1 is SGHAT and CDR2 is FQNNGV in the germline V gene. The V gene lost 1 base and the J gene lost 16 bases, with 17 bases spanning the gap. The CDR3 region has the DNA TGTGCCAGCAGCTTAGGATACTCCGCGGGGTCTTTCTTC. Translation gives CASSLGYSAGSFF.

The V and J genes are TRBV6-6 and TRBJ1-3; a possible D gene is TRBD1 (5 bases). V lost 6 bases and J 0 bases, leaving 9 bases between the germline ends. Germline V CDR1 and CDR2: MNHNY, SVGAGI (reference sequence). The CDR3 runs 14 residues. CDR3 in amino acids: CASSHRSSGNTIYF. CDR3 bases: TGTGCCAGCAGCCACAGGAGCTCTGGAAACACCATATATTTT.